This TCR beta chain was observed in a study of blood T cell repertoires in COVID-19. Study overall: COVID-19 samples collected from the United States, Italy and Spain covered acute and convalescent phases.

This CDR3 spans 14 amino acids. In germline, CDR1 is KGHSH, CDR2 LQKENI. Trimming pared 1 base from V and 0 bases from J, leaving 7 bases between. TCRdb keeps only in-frame clones here, not all; method: immunoSEQ multiplex PCR. The sample lists 95,000 to 150,000 clones, approximately 81% occurring once. The sample comprised peripheral blood. V gene TRBV18 combines with J gene TRBJ2-7; D possibly corresponds to TRBD2 (5 bases). This sequence was found in a woman aged 45 to 65 with acute or convalescent COVID-19. The CDR3 sequence: CASSPREFSYEQYF. The DNA for the CDR3 is TGTGCCAGCTCACCACGGGAGTTCTCCTACGAGCAGTACTTC.